The rows below give T cell receptor beta chains drawn from one sample of a study of control samples from healthy donors and cancer patients. Clones were read by immunoSEQ multiplex PCR, and TCRdb kept only the in-frame ones, dropping some. Here the sample spans over 70,000 clones, roughly nine tenths being singletons. The material sequenced was blood. The receptors derive from a woman in her fifties or sixties in good health. The CDR3 runs from the conserved cysteine through the conserved F or W. D genes are given only for firm matches. For some rows the clone size is stated as once, few or many, or as a class when expanded; others skip it.

V gene: TRBV6-2/TRBV6-3; D gene: TRBD2; J gene: TRBJ2-2; clone size: .; CDR3 DNA: TGTGCCAGCAGCCGAAGACTAGCGGGAGGGCTGAACACCGGGGAGCTGTTTTTT; CDR3 protein: CASSRRLAGGLNTGELFF
V gene: TRBV7-8; D gene: .; J gene: TRBJ1-5; clone size: few; CDR3 DNA: TGTGCCAGCAGCTTAGGGTCCAGGTCGGGGCAGCCCCAGCATTTT; CDR3 protein: CASSLGSRSGQPQHF
V gene: TRBV5-4; D gene: .; J gene: TRBJ1-3; clone size: .; CDR3 DNA: TGTGCCAGCAGCTTGTATCCAGGAAACACCATATATTTT; CDR3 protein: CASSLYPGNTIYF
V gene: TRBV21-1; D gene: .; J gene: TRBJ1-5; clone size: .; CDR3 DNA: TGTGCCAGCAGTAAGGACTGGGCCAGCAATCAGCCCCAGCATTTT; CDR3 protein: CASSKDWASNQPQHF
V gene: TRBV6-5; D gene: TRBD1; J gene: TRBJ2-2; clone size: once; CDR3 DNA: TGTGCCAGGGGGACAGGGGACACCGGGGAGCTGTTTTTT; CDR3 protein: CARGTGDTGELFF
V gene: TRBV7-3; D gene: .; J gene: TRBJ2-3; clone size: once; CDR3 DNA: TGTGCCAGCAGCACGGGACCCGGCGGCGCAGATACGCAGTATTTT; CDR3 protein: CASSTGPGGADTQYF
V gene: TRBV27; D gene: .; J gene: TRBJ2-3; clone size: .; CDR3 DNA: TGTGCCAGCAGTTCCTTATTCCCAGATACGCAGTATTTT; CDR3 protein: CASSSLFPDTQYF
V gene: TRBV20-1; D gene: .; J gene: TRBJ1-1; clone size: .; CDR3 DNA: TGCAGTGCCAGTGGGGTTACTGAAGCTTTCTTT; CDR3 protein: CSASGVTEAFF
V gene: TRBV6-5; D gene: .; J gene: TRBJ2-1; clone size: once; CDR3 DNA: TGTGCCAGCAGTTCTGATACCAATGAGCAGTTCTTC; CDR3 protein: CASSSDTNEQFF
V gene: TRBV5-1; D gene: TRBD2; J gene: TRBJ2-5; clone size: .; CDR3 DNA: TGCGCCAGCAGCTTGCCGTGCGCGGGGGGGGCAGAGACCCAGTACTTC; CDR3 protein: CASSLPCAGGAETQYF
V gene: TRBV10-3; D gene: TRBD1; J gene: TRBJ2-3; clone size: .; CDR3 DNA: TGTGCCATCAGTGAGGGGAAGGGGACAGAACTAGATACGCAGTATTTT; CDR3 protein: CAISEGKGTELDTQYF
V gene: TRBV5-6; D gene: .; J gene: TRBJ1-1; clone size: .; CDR3 DNA: TGTGCCAGCAGCCCGGGGACCTCGGCCAGGACCACTGAAGCTTTCTTT; CDR3 protein: CASSPGTSARTTEAFF
V gene: TRBV19; D gene: TRBD1; J gene: TRBJ2-2; clone size: .; CDR3 DNA: TGTGCCAGTACTAGCAGGAAGGGGGCGGACACCGGGGAGCTGTTTTTT; CDR3 protein: CASTSRKGADTGELFF
V gene: TRBV27; D gene: .; J gene: TRBJ2-3; clone size: .; CDR3 DNA: TGTGCCAGCAGGGGCCTGGACGGTCCCACAGATACGCAGTATTTT; CDR3 protein: CASRGLDGPTDTQYF
V gene: TRBV10-1; D gene: .; J gene: TRBJ1-1; clone size: .; CDR3 DNA: TGCGCCAGCAGTGGTGGAAGGGGGAAGGCTTTCTTT; CDR3 protein: CASSGGRGKAFF
V gene: TRBV18; D gene: TRBD2; J gene: TRBJ2-2; clone size: .; CDR3 DNA: TGTGCCAGCTCACCGCGCCTAGCGGGAGTGTCGGCCGGGGAGCTGTTTTTT; CDR3 protein: CASSPRLAGVSAGELFF
V gene: TRBV3-1/TRBV3-2; D gene: TRBD2; J gene: TRBJ2-7; clone size: .; CDR3 DNA: TGTGCCAGCAGCCCCACCGGGACTAGAGACCGCTACGAGCAGTACTTC; CDR3 protein: CASSPTGTRDRYEQYF
V gene: TRBV29-1; D gene: .; J gene: TRBJ1-4; clone size: .; CDR3 DNA: TGCAGCGTTTTGGGGGGGGAAAAACTGTTTTTT; CDR3 protein: CSVLGGEKLFF
V gene: TRBV5-1; D gene: .; J gene: TRBJ1-1; clone size: .; CDR3 DNA: TGCGCCAGCAGCTTTGAGGGCCAAACTGAAGCTTTCTTT; CDR3 protein: CASSFEGQTEAFF
V gene: TRBV28; D gene: TRBD1; J gene: TRBJ2-5; clone size: .; CDR3 DNA: TGTGCCAGCAGTTTAGACGCAGGGGGTTCCGTGGAGACCCAGTACTTC; CDR3 protein: CASSLDAGGSVETQYF
V gene: TRBV11-2; D gene: .; J gene: TRBJ2-2; clone size: .; CDR3 DNA: TGTGCCAGCAGCCAGGACGGGGTCGGGGAGCTGTTTTTT; CDR3 protein: CASSQDGVGELFF
V gene: TRBV30; D gene: .; J gene: TRBJ1-6; clone size: few; CDR3 DNA: TGTGCCTGGAGTGTACCCCGGAATTCACCCCTCCACTTT; CDR3 protein: CAWSVPRNSPLHF
V gene: TRBV11-3; D gene: TRBD2; J gene: TRBJ2-5; clone size: .; CDR3 DNA: TGTGCCAGCAGCTTTGGACTAGCGGGGAAAGAGACCCAGTACTTC; CDR3 protein: CASSFGLAGKETQYF
V gene: TRBV5-1; D gene: TRBD1; J gene: TRBJ2-7; clone size: once; CDR3 DNA: TGCGCCAGCAGCATGACAGGGGAGTACGAGCAGTACTTC; CDR3 protein: CASSMTGEYEQYF
V gene: TRBV2; D gene: TRBD1; J gene: TRBJ1-5; clone size: .; CDR3 DNA: TGTGCCAGCAGTACAGGACAGGGCGGTCAGCCCCAGCATTTT; CDR3 protein: CASSTGQGGQPQHF
V gene: TRBV30; D gene: .; J gene: TRBJ1-3; clone size: .; CDR3 DNA: TGTGCCTGGAGCGCGGGCTTCGGAAACACCATATATTTT; CDR3 protein: CAWSAGFGNTIYF
V gene: TRBV23-1; D gene: .; J gene: TRBJ1-3; clone size: .; CDR3 DNA: TGCGCCAGCAGTCCCTGTAGGAGCTCTGGAAACACCATATATTTT; CDR3 protein: CASSPCRSSGNTIYF
V gene: TRBV19; D gene: .; J gene: TRBJ2-3; clone size: .; CDR3 DNA: TGTGCCGTGTCCGGGTTTGGCACAGATACGCAGTATTTT; CDR3 protein: CAVSGFGTDTQYF
V gene: TRBV15; D gene: .; J gene: TRBJ2-1; clone size: .; CDR3 DNA: TGTGCCACCAGCAGAGACTCAATGAACCACAATGAGCAGTTCTTC; CDR3 protein: CATSRDSMNHNEQFF
V gene: TRBV19; D gene: TRBD1; J gene: TRBJ1-1; clone size: .; CDR3 DNA: TGTGCCAGTAGTGCTGAACAGGGGTCCACTGAAGCTTTCTTT; CDR3 protein: CASSAEQGSTEAFF
V gene: TRBV4-1; D gene: TRBD2; J gene: TRBJ2-2; clone size: .; CDR3 DNA: TGCGCCAGCAGCCAATTTCTAGCGGGGGGTACGAACACCGGGGAGCTGTTTTTT; CDR3 protein: CASSQFLAGGTNTGELFF
V gene: TRBV28; D gene: TRBD1; J gene: TRBJ2-7; clone size: .; CDR3 DNA: TGTGCCAGCATCGGGACGGCAGGGGGGCAGTACTTC; CDR3 protein: CASIGTAGGQYF
V gene: TRBV6-5; D gene: .; J gene: TRBJ1-3; clone size: .; CDR3 DNA: TGTGCCAGCAGTTACCCCGGGGCAGGAAACACCATATATTTT; CDR3 protein: CASSYPGAGNTIYF
V gene: TRBV7-3; D gene: TRBD1; J gene: TRBJ2-1; clone size: .; CDR3 DNA: TGTGCCAGCAGTCTTGGGACAGGGTTTCACAATGAGCAGTTCTTC; CDR3 protein: CASSLGTGFHNEQFF
V gene: TRBV28; D gene: TRBD2; J gene: TRBJ2-2; clone size: .; CDR3 DNA: TGTGCCAGCAGCACGGCCGCGGCGGGAGCGAACACCGGGGAGCTGTTTTTT; CDR3 protein: CASSTAAAGANTGELFF
V gene: TRBV25-1; D gene: TRBD2; J gene: TRBJ2-7; clone size: .; CDR3 DNA: TGTGCCAGCAGTGATAGGACTAGCGGTCCCTACGAGCAGTACTTC; CDR3 protein: CASSDRTSGPYEQYF
V gene: TRBV29-1; D gene: TRBD1; J gene: TRBJ1-2; clone size: .; CDR3 DNA: TGCAGCGCTTTCTTGACAGGGTATGGCTACACCTTC; CDR3 protein: CSAFLTGYGYTF
V gene: TRBV4-3; D gene: TRBD1; J gene: TRBJ1-6; clone size: .; CDR3 DNA: TGCGCCAGCAGCCATTTGACAGGGGGCGACTATAATTCACCCCTCCACTTT; CDR3 protein: CASSHLTGGDYNSPLHF
V gene: TRBV4-1; D gene: .; J gene: TRBJ2-5; clone size: once; CDR3 DNA: TGCGCCAGCAGCCAAGGAGCCGCAGTCCAAGAGACCCAGTACTTC; CDR3 protein: CASSQGAAVQETQYF
V gene: TRBV6-5; D gene: TRBD1; J gene: TRBJ2-7; clone size: .; CDR3 DNA: TGTGCCAGCCGGGACAGATCCTACGAGCAGTACTTC; CDR3 protein: CASRDRSYEQYF
V gene: TRBV30; D gene: .; J gene: TRBJ1-4; clone size: .; CDR3 DNA: TGTGCCTGGAGTACTAGGGGAACTAATGAAAAACTGTTTTTT; CDR3 protein: CAWSTRGTNEKLFF
V gene: TRBV7-5; D gene: .; J gene: TRBJ2-2; clone size: .; CDR3 DNA: TGTGCCAGAAGCTTAGCGCGGGGACTAGCGGGGGTGGCCGGGGAGCTGTTTTTT; CDR3 protein: CARSLARGLAGVAGELFF
V gene: TRBV6-5; D gene: TRBD1; J gene: TRBJ1-2; clone size: .; CDR3 DNA: TGTGCCACAATGACAGGGATAAACTATGGCTACACCTTC; CDR3 protein: CATMTGINYGYTF
V gene: TRBV28; D gene: TRBD1; J gene: TRBJ1-1; clone size: .; CDR3 DNA: TGTGCCAGCAGAGGACAGGGGATCTTGGGAACTGAAGCTTTCTTT; CDR3 protein: CASRGQGILGTEAFF
V gene: TRBV6-5; D gene: .; J gene: TRBJ1-2; clone size: .; CDR3 DNA: TGTGCCAGCGACTCCGCGCAGGTTCCTAACTATGGCTACACCTTC; CDR3 protein: CASDSAQVPNYGYTF
V gene: TRBV7-9; D gene: .; J gene: TRBJ1-6; clone size: .; CDR3 DNA: TGTGCCAGCTCGGAGATGAGGGATTCACCCCTCCACTTT; CDR3 protein: CASSEMRDSPLHF
V gene: TRBV5-1; D gene: .; J gene: TRBJ1-2; clone size: .; CDR3 DNA: TGCGCCAGCAGCTTGGCCGGACAGTTGTATGGCTACACCTTC; CDR3 protein: CASSLAGQLYGYTF
V gene: TRBV19; D gene: TRBD1; J gene: TRBJ1-3; clone size: .; CDR3 DNA: TGTGCCAGTAGTATGGCAGGGGGGTTTGGAAACACCATATATTTT; CDR3 protein: CASSMAGGFGNTIYF